The present TCR beta chain was sequenced within a study of cytomegalovirus exposure and HLA in healthy donors. A multiplex PCR was run with 60 Vbeta primers and 13 Jbeta primers. The protocol was immunoSEQ multiplex PCR, while the TCRdb copy is restricted to in-frame clones and leaves out a portion. The data contain under 250,000 clones, roughly 81% of them singletons. Trimming removed 5 bases from V and 8 bases from J, with 16 bases in between. CDR3 length: 14 residues. Germline V lookup: CDR1 SGHNT, CDR2 YENEEA. Specimen: PBMCs. V usage is TRBV11-3 and J usage is TRBJ2-1; D unclear. This sequence originates from a girl aged 2 to 10 in good health and CMV-seronegative. The CDR3 DNA reads as TGTGCCAGCAGCCTTCTCGGGTCAAGTGATGAGCAGTTCTTC. This sequence encodes CASSLLGSSDEQFF.